This note documents a single TCR beta chain sequence. No antigen is known for it. The data were taken from a study of T cells in localized non-small cell lung cancer. General observations from the study: Median around 54 top-100 tumor clones were shared with paired adjacent lung. Tumor showed lower T cell clonality than uninvolved adjacent lung, where it was highest. Sequencing was limited to one tumor region, leaving the possibility of heterogeneity open. Blood T cell density predicted longer survival; adjacent-lung clonality, shorter.

With 0 bases removed from V and 3 bases from J, the gap between germline ends came to 10 bases. The CDR3 runs 15 residues. Germline V CDR1 and CDR2: SGHRS, YFSETQ. Method: immunoSEQ multiplex PCR; TCRdb's copy keeps in-frame clones and lacks some. The table lists around 64,000 clones, approximately 89% of them singletons. The V gene is TRBV5-1, the J gene TRBJ2-1; D is ambiguous. Sample: peripheral blood, taken before any cancer treatment. This sequence originates from a man aged 35-69 years with stage I lung adenocarcinoma. CDR3 nucleotides: TGCGCCAGCAGCTTGGAAGCGAAGATCTACAATGAGCAGTTCTTC. Amino acids: CASSLEAKIYNEQFF.